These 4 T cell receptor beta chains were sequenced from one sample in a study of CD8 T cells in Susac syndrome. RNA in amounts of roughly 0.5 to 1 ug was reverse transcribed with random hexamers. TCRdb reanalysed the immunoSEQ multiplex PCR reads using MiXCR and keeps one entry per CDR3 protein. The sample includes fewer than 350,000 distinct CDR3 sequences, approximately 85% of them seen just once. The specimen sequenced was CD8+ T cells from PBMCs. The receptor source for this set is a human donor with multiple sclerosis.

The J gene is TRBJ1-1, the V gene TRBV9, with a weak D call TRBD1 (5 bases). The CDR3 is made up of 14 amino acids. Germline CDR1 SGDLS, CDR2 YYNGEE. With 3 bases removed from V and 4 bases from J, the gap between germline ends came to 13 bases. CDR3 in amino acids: CASSGGGGGTEAFF. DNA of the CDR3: TGTGCCAGCAGCGGCGGGGGTGGAGGCACTGAAGCTTTCTTT.

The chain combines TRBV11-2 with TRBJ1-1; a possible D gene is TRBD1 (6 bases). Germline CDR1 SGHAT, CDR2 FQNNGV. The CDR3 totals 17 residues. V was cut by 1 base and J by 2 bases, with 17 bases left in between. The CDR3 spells CASSLVRFGTTNTEAFF. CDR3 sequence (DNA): TGTGCCAGCAGCTTAGTACGGTTTGGGACAACAAACACTGAAGCTTTCTTT.

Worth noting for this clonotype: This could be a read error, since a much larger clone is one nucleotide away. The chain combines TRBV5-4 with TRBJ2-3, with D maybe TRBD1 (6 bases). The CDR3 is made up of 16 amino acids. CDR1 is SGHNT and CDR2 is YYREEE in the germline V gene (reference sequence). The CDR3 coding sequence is TGTGCCAGCGGCTTGGGGACACGTACTAGCACAGATACGCAGTATTTT. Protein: CASGLGTRTSTDTQYF.

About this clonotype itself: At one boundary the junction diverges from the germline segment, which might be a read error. The CDR3 bases are TGTGCCAGCAGATTAGGGTGGGACGAGCAGTACTTC. Residues: CASRLGWDEQYF. This sequence joins TRBV7-9 and TRBJ2-7; D remains ambiguous. The CDR3 has 12 amino acids. Germline V CDR1 and CDR2: SEHNR, FQNEAQ (reference sequence).